This T cell receptor beta chain was sequenced during a study of blood T cell repertoires in COVID-19. Sequenced by immunoSEQ multiplex PCR; TCRdb stores in-frame clones only, minus some. The table has 490,000 or so clones, around nine tenths seen once. Trimming took off 2 bases at V and 3 bases at J, with 7 bases between the two ends. Germline V lookup: CDR1 MNHNS, CDR2 SASEGT. The length of the CDR3 is 14 residues. The sequence was obtained from a woman aged 40 to 55 who had recovered from COVID-19. The gene calls are TRBV6-1 and TRBJ2-2; the D is unclear. Sequenced material: PBMCs or T cells enriched from blood (not recorded which). The CDR3 region is CASSERGDTGELFF. The CDR3, as DNA: TGTGCCAGCAGTGAAAGAGGTGACACCGGGGAGCTGTTTTTT.